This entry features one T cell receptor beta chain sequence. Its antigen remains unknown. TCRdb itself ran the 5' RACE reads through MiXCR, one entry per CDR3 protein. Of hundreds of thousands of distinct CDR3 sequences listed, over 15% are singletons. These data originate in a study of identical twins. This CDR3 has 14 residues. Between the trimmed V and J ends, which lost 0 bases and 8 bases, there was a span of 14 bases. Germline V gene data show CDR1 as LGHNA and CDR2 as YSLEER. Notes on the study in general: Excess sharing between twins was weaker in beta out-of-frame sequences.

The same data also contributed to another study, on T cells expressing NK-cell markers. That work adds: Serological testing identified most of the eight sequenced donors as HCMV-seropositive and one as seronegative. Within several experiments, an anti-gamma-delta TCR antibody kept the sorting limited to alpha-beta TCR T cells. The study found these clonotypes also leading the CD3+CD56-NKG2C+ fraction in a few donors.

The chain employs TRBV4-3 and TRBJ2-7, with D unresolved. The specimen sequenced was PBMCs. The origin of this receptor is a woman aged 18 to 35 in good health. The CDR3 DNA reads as TGCGCCAGCAGCCAAGATGCCGCCAGTCTCAAGCAGTACTTC. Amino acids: CASSQDAASLKQYF.